This T cell receptor beta chain originates from a study of blood T cell repertoires in COVID-19 (dated by TCRdb to 2019 to 2021). As for the study more broadly: Samples from collaborators originated in the United States, Italy and Spain and spanned both the acute and convalescent phases of COVID-19. The material from the prospective study consisted of cDNA or gDNA derived from T cells, B-cell-depleted T cells, or PBMCs. Deeply sampled blood TCRbeta repertoires from subjects exposed to, actively infected with, or recovered from COVID-19 were included in the dataset. The repertoires were released in a freely available public database intended as a resource for research on the immune response to SARS-CoV-2. Samples came from the ongoing ImmuneRACE study (first 160 participants) plus 1,254 subjects from 6 global collaborators. Nearly every sample came with metadata listing a de-identified subject ID, COVID-19 status, age in years and sex. Where available, HLA class I and class II types were taken from metadata supplied by the sample provider and were not determined by assay-based typing.

The immunoSEQ Assay, a bias-controlled multiplex PCR, was used to amplify TCRbeta CDR3 regions from genomic DNA. The paper's data handling went like this. The number of nucleated cells in each sample was estimated from the amplification of reference gene primers within the assay. To quantify the absolute abundance of each unique TCRbeta CDR3 rearrangement, sequence reads were collapsed and filtered. Productive Simpson clonality was computed per sample as the square root of Simpson's diversity index over productive rearrangements. The table comes from immuneACCESS by way of TCRdb, which keeps in-frame sequences with V and J called. Part of the clones is missing from these tables; in studies checked, under half for an unresolved V gene and the rest for unknown reasons. Clonal size and the V and J genes are those of that table, whereas D and trimming came from the DNA. The sample profile shows about 13,000 clones; roughly 88% of them were found once. More than 2% of the sample lies in the top ten.

What the research found in general, with its limitations: The amount of clinical and demographic metadata varied by source and participant and was provided uncurated.

Note on this clone: The specificity of this receptor is unknown. No base quality values were provided; no much bigger clone lies one nucleotide off.

Each collaborating institution followed its own protocols to collect whole blood in K2EDTA tubes. Collaborator samples were shipped for TCRbeta analysis as frozen whole blood, isolated PBMCs, or DNA extracted from either sample type. The sequencing sample was made of peripheral blood. The receptor comes from a human donor in a cohort sampled during active COVID-19.

The CDR3 here reads CASSRLAGGDEQYF. The DNA is TGTGCCAGCAGCAGACTAGCGGGGGGCGACGAGCAGTACTTC. Here the chain combines TRBV7-9 and TRBJ2-7, and 13 bases in between align with TRBD2. Ends trimmed: V by 5 bases, J by 5 bases; bases unmatched to a gene: 3. Reading the germline V gene (reference sequence) gives CDR1 SEHNR and CDR2 FQNEAQ. The CDR3, cysteine through phenylalanine, is 14 amino acids long. Solely the CDR3 DNA is kept, with 42 bases framed from the first base.